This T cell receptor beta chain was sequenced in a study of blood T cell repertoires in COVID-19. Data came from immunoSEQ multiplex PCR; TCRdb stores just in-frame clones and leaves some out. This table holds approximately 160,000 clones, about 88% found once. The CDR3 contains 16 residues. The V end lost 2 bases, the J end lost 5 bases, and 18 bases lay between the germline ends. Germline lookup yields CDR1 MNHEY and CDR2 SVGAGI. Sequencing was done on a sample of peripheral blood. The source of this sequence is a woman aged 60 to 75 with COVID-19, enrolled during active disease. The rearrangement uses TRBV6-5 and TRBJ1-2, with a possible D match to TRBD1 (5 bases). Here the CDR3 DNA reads TGTGCCAGCAGTTACAGGGCCGGTGGGGCGGTGTATGGCTACACCTTC. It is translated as CASSYRAGGAVYGYTF.